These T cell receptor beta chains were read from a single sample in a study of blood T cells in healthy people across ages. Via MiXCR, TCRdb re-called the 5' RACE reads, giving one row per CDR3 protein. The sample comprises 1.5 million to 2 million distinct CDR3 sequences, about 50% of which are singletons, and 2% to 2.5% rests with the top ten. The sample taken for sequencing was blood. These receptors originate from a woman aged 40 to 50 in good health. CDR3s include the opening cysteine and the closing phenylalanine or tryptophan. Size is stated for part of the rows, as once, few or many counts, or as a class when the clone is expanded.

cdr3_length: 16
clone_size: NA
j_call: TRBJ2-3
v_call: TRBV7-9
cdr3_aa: CASSGRQGGRADTQYF

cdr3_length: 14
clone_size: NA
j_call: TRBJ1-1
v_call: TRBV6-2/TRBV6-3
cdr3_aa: CASSSQRPNTEAFF

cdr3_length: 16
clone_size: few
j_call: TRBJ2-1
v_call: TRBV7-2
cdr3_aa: CASTERLGTGAGEQFF

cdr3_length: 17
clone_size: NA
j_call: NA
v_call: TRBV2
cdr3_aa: CASSVPGTGSFYNEQYF

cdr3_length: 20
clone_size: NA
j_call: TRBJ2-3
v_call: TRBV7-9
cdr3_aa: CASSFPPSGRRSAGTDTQYF

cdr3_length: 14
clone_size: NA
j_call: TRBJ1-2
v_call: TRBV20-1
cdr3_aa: CSARDVAANYGYTF

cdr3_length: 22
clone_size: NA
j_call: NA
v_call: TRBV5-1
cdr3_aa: CASSPTGGHRLPTGGKNYEQYF

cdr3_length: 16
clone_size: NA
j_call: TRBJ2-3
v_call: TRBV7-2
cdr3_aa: CASSLTGPFSPDTQYF

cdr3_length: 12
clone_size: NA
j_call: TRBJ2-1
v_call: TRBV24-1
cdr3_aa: CATSGIAAEQFF

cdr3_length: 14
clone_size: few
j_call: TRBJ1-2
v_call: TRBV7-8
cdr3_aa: CASSVTGRVTGYTF

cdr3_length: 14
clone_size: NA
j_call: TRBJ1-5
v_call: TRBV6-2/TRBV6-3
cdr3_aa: CASRLGQGNQPQHF

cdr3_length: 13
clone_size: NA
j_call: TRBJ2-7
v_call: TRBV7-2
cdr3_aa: CATGGGTYNEQYF

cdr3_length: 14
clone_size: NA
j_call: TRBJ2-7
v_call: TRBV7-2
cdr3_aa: CASSLQGAPLEQYF

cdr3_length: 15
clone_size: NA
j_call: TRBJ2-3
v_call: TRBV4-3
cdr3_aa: CASSPSGLYTDTQYF

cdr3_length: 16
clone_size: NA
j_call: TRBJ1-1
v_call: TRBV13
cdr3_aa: CASSWTPGTLNTEAFF

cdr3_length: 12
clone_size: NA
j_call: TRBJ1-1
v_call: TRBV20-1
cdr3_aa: CSARIGDTEAFF

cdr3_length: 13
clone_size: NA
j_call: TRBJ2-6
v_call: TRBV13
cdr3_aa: CVSIGSGANVLTF

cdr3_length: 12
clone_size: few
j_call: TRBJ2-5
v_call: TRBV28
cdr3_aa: CASMDAPESQYF

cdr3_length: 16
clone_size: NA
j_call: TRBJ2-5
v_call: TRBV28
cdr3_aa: CASSLGVGTVMQTQYF

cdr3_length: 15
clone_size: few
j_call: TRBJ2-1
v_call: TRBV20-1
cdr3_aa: CSARVSTKPYNEQFF

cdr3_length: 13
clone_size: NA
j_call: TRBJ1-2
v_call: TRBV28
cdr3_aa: CATAINPQGGYTF

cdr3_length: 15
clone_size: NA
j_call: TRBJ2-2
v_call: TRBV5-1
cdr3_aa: CASSREGLNTGELFF

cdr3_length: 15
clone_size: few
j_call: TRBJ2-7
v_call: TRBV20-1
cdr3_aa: CSASIWQDNSYEQYF

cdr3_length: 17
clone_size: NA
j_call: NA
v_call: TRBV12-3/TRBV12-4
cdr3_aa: CASSHRQAGTGGKTQYF

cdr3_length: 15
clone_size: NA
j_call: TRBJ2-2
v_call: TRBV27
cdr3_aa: CASSYQPPNTGELFF

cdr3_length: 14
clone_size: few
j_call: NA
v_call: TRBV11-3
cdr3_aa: CASSFFRGRPEQYF

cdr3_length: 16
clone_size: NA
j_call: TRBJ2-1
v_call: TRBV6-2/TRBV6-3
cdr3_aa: CASSYSKGGQGNEQFF

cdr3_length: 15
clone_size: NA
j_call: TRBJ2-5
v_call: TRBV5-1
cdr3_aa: CASSHVRGGRETQYF

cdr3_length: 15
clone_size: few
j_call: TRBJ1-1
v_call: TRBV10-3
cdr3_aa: CASSPRTAVNTEAFF

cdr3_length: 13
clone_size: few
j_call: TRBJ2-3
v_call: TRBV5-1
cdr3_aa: CASAAPLADTQYF

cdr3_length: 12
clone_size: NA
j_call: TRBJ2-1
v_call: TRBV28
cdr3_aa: CASSPLVGEQFF

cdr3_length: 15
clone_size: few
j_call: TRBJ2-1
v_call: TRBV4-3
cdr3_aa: CASSQDRTTQDEQFF

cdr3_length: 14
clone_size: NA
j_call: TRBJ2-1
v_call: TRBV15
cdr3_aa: CATSSEVSGWVQFF

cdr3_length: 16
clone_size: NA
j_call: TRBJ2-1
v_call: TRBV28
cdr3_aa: CASSFYTGTPYNEQFF

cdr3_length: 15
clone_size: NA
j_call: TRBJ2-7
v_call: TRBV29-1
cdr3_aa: CSVEGRGEGGWEQYF

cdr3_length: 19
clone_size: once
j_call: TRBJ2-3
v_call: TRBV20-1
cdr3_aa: CSARDTPGALRGVTDTQYF